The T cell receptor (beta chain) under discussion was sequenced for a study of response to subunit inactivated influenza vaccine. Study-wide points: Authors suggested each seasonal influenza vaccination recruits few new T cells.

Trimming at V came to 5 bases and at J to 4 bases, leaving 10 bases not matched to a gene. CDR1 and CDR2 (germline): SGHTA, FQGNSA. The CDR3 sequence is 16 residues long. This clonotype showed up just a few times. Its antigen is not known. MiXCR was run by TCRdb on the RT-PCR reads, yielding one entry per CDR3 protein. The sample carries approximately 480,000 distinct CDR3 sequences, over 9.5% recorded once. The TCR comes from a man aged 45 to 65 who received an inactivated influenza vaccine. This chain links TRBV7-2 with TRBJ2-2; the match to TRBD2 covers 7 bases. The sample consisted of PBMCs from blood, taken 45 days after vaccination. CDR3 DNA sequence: TGTGCCAGCAGCCGCCAGCGGGGCTCGGGCACCGGGGAGCTGTTTTTT. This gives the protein CASSRQRGSGTGELFF.